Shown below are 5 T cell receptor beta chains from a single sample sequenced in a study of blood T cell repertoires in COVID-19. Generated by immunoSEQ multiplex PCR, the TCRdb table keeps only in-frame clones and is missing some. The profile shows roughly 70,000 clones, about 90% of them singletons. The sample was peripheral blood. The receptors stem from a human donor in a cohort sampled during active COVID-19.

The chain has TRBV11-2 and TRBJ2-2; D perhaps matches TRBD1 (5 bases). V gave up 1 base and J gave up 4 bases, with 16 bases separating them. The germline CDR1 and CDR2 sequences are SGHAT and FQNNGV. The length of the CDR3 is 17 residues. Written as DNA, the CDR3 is TGTGCCAGCAGCTTAGTTTACAGGCCAGGCGGCACCGGGGAGCTGTTTTTT. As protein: CASSLVYRPGGTGELFF.

In DNA, the CDR3 is TGCGCCAGCAGCCAGGGGACTAGCGGGGGTAGGACCTACAATGAGCAGTTCTTC. Encoded protein: CASSQGTSGGRTYNEQFF. J is TRBJ2-1 and V is TRBV4-1; 14 bases map to TRBD2. The V gene's germline CDR1 is MGHRA and CDR2 YSYEKL. The CDR3 is made up of 18 amino acids. V shed 3 bases, J shed 2 bases, and the junction held 6 bases outside the gene matches.

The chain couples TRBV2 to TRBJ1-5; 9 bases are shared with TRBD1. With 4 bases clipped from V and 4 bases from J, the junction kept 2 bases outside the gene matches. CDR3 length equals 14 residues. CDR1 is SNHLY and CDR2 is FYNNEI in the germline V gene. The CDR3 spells CASSGQGGNQPQHF. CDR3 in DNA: TGTGCCAGCAGTGGACAGGGGGGTAATCAGCCCCAGCATTTT.

This CDR3 reads CASSLAMTEAEAFF. CDR3 nucleotide sequence: TGCGCCAGCAGCTTGGCCATGACTGAGGCTGAAGCTTTCTTT. The gene calls are TRBV5-1 and TRBJ1-1; unclear D gene. From germline, CDR1 is SGHRS and CDR2 YFSETQ. V lost 0 bases and J lost 6, with 12 bases in between. The CDR3 sequence is 14 residues long.

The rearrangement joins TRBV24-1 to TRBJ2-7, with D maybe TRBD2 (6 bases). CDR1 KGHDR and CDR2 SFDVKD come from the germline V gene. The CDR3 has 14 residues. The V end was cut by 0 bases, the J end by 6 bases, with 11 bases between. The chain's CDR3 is CATSDLGLPGEQYF. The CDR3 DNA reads TGTGCCACCAGTGATTTGGGACTACCCGGCGAGCAGTACTTC.